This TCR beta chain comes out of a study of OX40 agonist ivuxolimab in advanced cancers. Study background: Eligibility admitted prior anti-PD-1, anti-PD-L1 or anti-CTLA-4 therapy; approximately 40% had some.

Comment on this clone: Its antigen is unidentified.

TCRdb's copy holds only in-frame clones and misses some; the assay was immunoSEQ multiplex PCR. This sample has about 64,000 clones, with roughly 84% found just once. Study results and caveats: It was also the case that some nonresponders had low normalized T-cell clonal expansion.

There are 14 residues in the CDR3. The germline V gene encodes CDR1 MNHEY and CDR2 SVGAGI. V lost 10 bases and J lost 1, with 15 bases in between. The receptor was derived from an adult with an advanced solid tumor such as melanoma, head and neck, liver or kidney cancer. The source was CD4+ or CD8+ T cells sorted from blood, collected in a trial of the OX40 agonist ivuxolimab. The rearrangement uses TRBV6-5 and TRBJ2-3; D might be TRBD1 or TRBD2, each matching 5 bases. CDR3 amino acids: CATSTRGGTDTQYF. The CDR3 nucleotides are TGTGCCACCAGCACGAGGGGCGGCACAGATACGCAGTATTTT.